Shown below are 14 T cell receptor beta chains from a single sample sequenced in a study of OX40 agonist ivuxolimab in advanced cancers. The table came from immunoSEQ multiplex PCR; TCRdb's copy has only in-frame clones and leaves some out. The sample includes around 45,000 clones, approximately 89% seen only once; the top ten take 5.5% to 7.5%. Sequencing was performed on CD4+ or CD8+ T cells sorted from blood, taken in a trial of the OX40 agonist ivuxolimab. Receptors were obtained from an adult with an advanced solid tumor such as melanoma, head and neck, liver or kidney cancer.

The genes are TRBV7-9 and TRBJ2-7, with TRBD2 identical over 7 bases. CDR1 and CDR2 from the germline V gene are SEHNR and FQNEAQ (reference sequence). Trimming cost V 1 base and J 2 bases; bases outside gene matches: 2. The CDR3 runs to 14 residues. The DNA of the CDR3 is TGTGCCAGCAGCTTAGGGGGGAGGGCCTACGAGCAGTACTTC. This translates into CASSLGGRAYEQYF.

This chain connects TRBV7-9 to TRBJ1-2; D uncertain. V was pared by 7 bases and J by 2 bases, with 17 bases between. Germline V gives CDR1 SEHNR, CDR2 FQNEAQ (reference sequence). CDR3 length: 15 residues. CDR3 bases: TGTGCCAGCATCGACGCGGCTAAAACAAACTATGGCTACACCTTC. Translated: CASIDAAKTNYGYTF.

This clone was seen a single time. The rearrangement joins TRBV11-3 to TRBJ2-6; unclear D gene. CDR1 and CDR2 (germline): SGHNT, YENEEA. Trimming left V 1 base short and J 0 bases short, with 4 bases between. The CDR3 runs to 15 residues. CDR3 region: CASSLAVSGANVLTF. In nucleotides, the CDR3 is TGTGCCAGCAGCTTAGCGGTCTCTGGGGCCAACGTCCTGACTTTC.

The CDR3 protein is CASSPSGQALGYTF. As DNA, the CDR3 is TGTGCCAGCAGCCCGTCGGGACAGGCGTTGGGCTACACCTTC. The rearrangement links TRBV7-8 to TRBJ1-2; the match to TRBD1 covers 8 bases. CDR3 length: 14 residues. Germline V gene data show CDR1 as SGHVS and CDR2 as FQNEAQ. V shed 5 bases, J shed 8 bases, and the junction held 10 bases outside the gene matches.

The rearrangement links TRBV7-9 to TRBJ1-2, with 8 bases aligning to TRBD1. Per germline, CDR1 SEHNR and CDR2 FQNEAQ (reference sequence). V was clipped by 5 bases and J by 1 base; unmatched bases: 6. This CDR3 is 15 amino acids long. For the CDR3, the DNA is TGTGCCAGCAGCCCACCGACAGGGGATAACTATGGCTACACCTTC. This translates into CASSPPTGDNYGYTF.

The chain has TRBV7-9 and TRBJ1-5, with D perhaps TRBD1 (6 bases). This CDR3 contains 15 residues. V lost 4 bases, J lost 4 bases, and 14 bases lay in between. Germline assignment: CDR1 SEHNR and CDR2 FQNEAQ (reference sequence). The CDR3 DNA reads as TGTGCCAGCAGCTCAGGAGTACAGGGAAATCAGCCCCAGCATTTT. Translated, it gives CASSSGVQGNQPQHF.

This rearrangement joins TRBV7-8 to TRBJ2-7; perhaps D is TRBD1 or TRBD2 (5 bases each). The V and J ends lost 5 bases and 4 bases respectively, with 24 bases between them. Germline loops: CDR1 SGHVS, CDR2 FQNEAQ. The CDR3 runs to 17 residues. CDR3 region: CASSETGAISLLYEQYF. The CDR3 DNA reads as TGTGCCAGCAGCGAAACCGGGGCCATCTCCCTGTTGTACGAGCAGTACTTC.

This chain joins TRBV4-1 and TRBJ2-7; D call uncertain. The CDR3 extends over 13 amino acids. Germline values: CDR1 MGHRA, CDR2 YSYEKL. The V end lost 1 base, the J end lost 1 base, and 5 bases lay between the germline ends. CDR3: CASSQAGSYEQYF. The DNA of the CDR3 is TGCGCCAGCAGCCAAGCTGGGTCCTACGAGCAGTACTTC.

The CDR3 protein is CARSGISGINTGELFF. DNA of the CDR3: TGTGCCAGAAGCGGCATCAGCGGGATTAACACCGGGGAGCTGTTTTTT. The chain combines TRBV5-3 with TRBJ2-2, with TRBD2 matching 7 bases. TRBV5-3 is placed among ORFs of uncertain function. The trim removed 4 bases at V and 2 bases at J, leaving 8 bases unmatched. This CDR3 has 16 residues.

Written as DNA, the CDR3 is TGTGCCAGCAGTCTAGACTACATCCGATATAGCAATCAGCCCCAGCATTTT. Translation gives CASSLDYIRYSNQPQHF. The chain employs TRBV11-2 and TRBJ1-5; no definite D call. The CDR3 has 17 amino acids. Germline V gene data show CDR1 as SGHAT and CDR2 as FQNNGV. V lost 6 bases, J lost 0 bases, and 18 bases lay in between.

The V call is TRBV29-1, the J call TRBJ2-3; D is ambiguous. Germline CDR1 SQVTM, CDR2 ANQGSEA. This CDR3 spans 11 amino acids. V was pared by 7 bases and J by 2 bases, with 7 bases between. CDR3: CSAPTTDTQYF. The CDR3 DNA reads as TGCAGCGCCCCAACCACAGATACGCAGTATTTT.

V gene TRBV14 combines with J gene TRBJ2-3; the match to TRBD2 covers 8 bases. CDR3 length: 19 residues. J gave up 0 bases and V 3 bases, and 14 bases lay outside the gene matches. Germline lookup yields CDR1 SGHDN and CDR2 FVKESK. CDR3: CASSHLPLSAGASTDTQYF. Written as DNA, the CDR3 is TGTGCCAGCAGCCACCTACCGCTTTCAGCGGGGGCTAGCACAGATACGCAGTATTTT.

This chain joins TRBV4-3 and TRBJ1-2; D is unresolved. Per the germline V gene, CDR1 is LGHNA and CDR2 is YSLEER. V was pared by 5 bases and J by 3 bases, with 13 bases between. This CDR3 comprises 14 residues. The CDR3 region has the DNA TGCGCCAGCAGCATTGGACGGAGTTACTATGGCTACACCTTC. Residues: CASSIGRSYYGYTF.

This sequence joins TRBV11-3 and TRBJ2-1; no reliable D call. Germline CDR1 is SGHNT and CDR2 is YENEEA. This CDR3 region has 15 residues. The V end lost 0 bases, the J end lost 3 bases, and 9 bases lay between the germline ends. CDR3: CASSLESSSYNEQFF. The CDR3 region has the DNA TGTGCCAGCAGCTTAGAATCGTCGAGCTACAATGAGCAGTTCTTC.